Following are 22 T cell receptor beta chains from one sample sequenced in a study of blood T cell repertoires in COVID-19. Some clones are missing from TCRdb's copy, which holds only in-frame ones; the method was immunoSEQ multiplex PCR. The repertoire holds some 150,000 clones, with roughly 89% as singletons. Specimen: peripheral blood. Source of these receptors: a woman between 45 and 60 years old with acute or convalescent COVID-19.

This clone was observed a single time. The chain combines TRBV29-1 with TRBJ1-2, with a weak D call TRBD1 (6 bases). Trimming pared 1 base from V and 0 bases from J, leaving 9 bases between. The CDR3 extends over 14 amino acids. Germline CDR1 and CDR2: SQVTM and ANQGSEA. CDR3 nucleotides: TGCAGCGTTGAAGGAGGGGGATCTAACTATGGCTACACCTTC. It specifies CSVEGGGSNYGYTF.

The J gene is TRBJ2-7, the V gene TRBV9; 12 nucleotides agree with TRBD1. J gave up 4 bases and V 3 bases, and 5 bases lay outside the gene matches. This CDR3 is built from 15 residues. From germline, CDR1 is SGDLS and CDR2 YYNGEE. The CDR3 reads CASSAGTGGLYEQYF. Here the CDR3 DNA reads TGTGCCAGCAGCGCCGGGACAGGGGGCTTGTACGAGCAGTACTTC.

The chain combines TRBV30 with TRBJ1-2, with 9 positions matching TRBD1. Germline loops: CDR1 GTSNPN, CDR2 SVGIG (reference sequence). The CDR3 sequence is 12 residues long. V lost 8 bases to trimming and J lost 4 bases; unmatched junction nucleotides: 5. In nucleotides, the CDR3 is TGTGCCGGGACAGGGAAGACCTATGGCTACACCTTC. This translates into CAGTGKTYGYTF.

The rearrangement uses TRBV11-3 and TRBJ2-1, with TRBD2 matching 15 bases. V gave up 5 bases and J gave up 2 bases; unmatched junction bases: 7. Looked up from germline, CDR1 is SGHNT and CDR2 is YENEEA. The CDR3 has 18 amino acids. The CDR3 reads CASSPGTSGRTPYNEQFF. CDR3 bases: TGTGCCAGCAGCCCTGGGACTAGCGGGAGGACCCCCTACAATGAGCAGTTCTTC.

The CDR3 nucleotides are TGTGCCAGCAGCTTGGTTGTAGGGAGCTCCTACGAGCAGTACTTC. As protein: CASSLVVGSSYEQYF. The J gene is TRBJ2-7, the V gene TRBV5-5; TRBD2 is a possible D gene (5 bases). Trimming pared 0 bases from V and 0 bases from J, leaving 10 bases between. Per germline, CDR1 SGHKS and CDR2 YYEKEE (reference sequence). The CDR3 has 15 amino acids.

This sequence joins TRBV5-1 and TRBJ1-1; D is uncertain. This CDR3 spans 15 amino acids. V shed 2 bases and J shed 0 bases, with 11 bases lying between them. Germline CDR1 SGHRS, CDR2 YFSETQ. DNA of the CDR3: TGCGCCAGCAGCTTCCGCCCACCGGTGAACACTGAAGCTTTCTTT. This codes for CASSFRPPVNTEAFF.

J is TRBJ2-2 and V is TRBV18; tentatively, D is TRBD2 (6 bases). Between the trimmed V and J ends, which lost 2 bases and 0 bases, there was a span of 10 bases. CDR1 and CDR2 from the germline V gene are KGHSH and LQKENI. The CDR3 runs to 16 residues. The CDR3 sequence: CASSPSAGTNTGELFF. CDR3 bases: TGTGCCAGCTCACCATCCGCGGGAACGAACACCGGGGAGCTGTTTTTT.

This clone appeared a few times. This chain connects TRBV24-1 to TRBJ2-3; tentatively, D is TRBD1 (5 bases). The length of the CDR3 is 16 residues. Germline CDR1 KGHDR, CDR2 SFDVKD. V lost 5 bases and J lost 1, with 15 bases in between. The CDR3 reads CATSAFQGSGTDTQYF. CDR3 sequence (DNA): TGTGCCACCAGTGCCTTCCAGGGATCTGGCACAGATACGCAGTATTTT.

The rearrangement uses TRBV4-1 and TRBJ2-3; 9 bases match TRBD2. The length of the CDR3 is 16 residues. Germline V gene sequence: CDR1 MGHRA, CDR2 YSYEKL. V shed 0 bases, J shed 5 bases, and the junction held 6 bases outside the gene matches. The CDR3 nucleotides are TGCGCCAGCAGCCAAGAAACGGGACTAGCAAGAGATACGCAGTATTTT. This gives the protein CASSQETGLARDTQYF.

The chain couples TRBV11-3 to TRBJ2-5; TRBD2 agrees at 9 bases. The CDR3 extends over 15 amino acids. Germline CDR1 reads SGHNT; CDR2 reads YENEEA. The J segment lost 0 bases and the V segment lost 7 bases, leaving 6 bases of the junction unmatched. The CDR3 here is CASTAGGPYQETQYF. The CDR3 nucleotides are TGTGCCAGCACGGCGGGAGGGCCGTACCAAGAGACCCAGTACTTC. Together with reference TRBV11-3 and TRBJ2-5, the CDR3 gives the full variable domain: EAGVVQSPRYKIIEKKQPVAFWCNPISGHNTLYWYLQNLGQGPELLIRYENEEAVDDSQLPKDRFSAERLKGVDSTLKIQPAELGDSAVYLCASTAGGPYQETQYFGPGTRLLVL.

The chain combines TRBV2 with TRBJ1-1, with no clear D. The CDR3 runs to 11 residues. The germline V gene has CDR1 SNHLY and CDR2 FYNNEI. Trimming shortened V by 10 bases and J by 3 bases, and 9 bases separated the two germline ends. CDR3 residues: CATRGDTEAFF. The CDR3 DNA follows: TGTGCCACCCGCGGGGACACTGAAGCTTTCTTT.

The chain is built from TRBV23-1 and TRBJ1-5, with D hard to call. TRBV23-1 is annotated as an ORF whose role is uncertain. V lost 1 base and J 7 bases, leaving 23 bases between the germline ends. The CDR3 totals 18 residues. The CDR3 loop reads CASSQLRGLNPPKQPQHF. CDR3 DNA sequence: TGCGCCAGCAGTCAATTACGAGGGTTGAATCCGCCTAAGCAGCCCCAGCATTTT.

The J gene is TRBJ2-2, the V gene TRBV5-5, with 8 bases identical to TRBD2. Germline V lookup: CDR1 SGHKS, CDR2 YYEKEE (reference sequence). Unmatched junction bases numbered 8, after V lost 4 bases and J lost 6 bases. The CDR3 sequence is 15 residues long. The CDR3 DNA reads as TGTGCCAGCAGCGTGACTAGCGCTGGAGCCGGGGAGCTGTTTTTT. It translates to CASSVTSAGAGELFF.

J is TRBJ1-4 and V is TRBV29-1; TRBD1 might be the D (5 bases). The V and J ends lost 7 bases and 14 bases respectively, with 23 bases between them. The CDR3 totals 13 residues. Germline V gene sequence: CDR1 SQVTM, CDR2 ANQGSEA. CDR3 coding DNA: TGCAGCGCCAGACCTTCGAAGGGGACTCGGCTGTTTTTT. Its protein is CSARPSKGTRLFF.

This chain joins TRBV4-1 and TRBJ2-3, with 7 bases fitting TRBD1. With V trimmed by 0 bases and J by 8 bases, 8 bases remained unmatched. The CDR3 is made up of 15 amino acids. Germline assignment: CDR1 MGHRA and CDR2 YSYEKL. As DNA, the CDR3 is TGCGCCAGCAGCCAAGATACTTTTAAGGGGGCTACGCAGTATTTT. Translated, it gives CASSQDTFKGATQYF.

The chain recombines TRBV27 with TRBJ1-2; 9 positions agree with TRBD1. Germline values: CDR1 MNHEY, CDR2 SMNVEV (reference sequence). The CDR3 covers 13 residues. V shed 4 bases, J shed 6 bases, and the junction held 3 bases outside the gene matches. The CDR3 DNA sequence: TGTGCCAGCAGTTCGACAGGGGGGGATGGCTACACCTTC. This sequence encodes CASSSTGGDGYTF.

The chain recombines TRBV11-2 with TRBJ2-1, with D perhaps matching TRBD2 (5 bases). This CDR3 has 13 amino acids. The germline gives CDR1 SGHAT, CDR2 FQNNGV. Trimming took 1 base from V and 12 from J, leaving 13 bases between them. This CDR3 is CASSLGLAGRQFF. CDR3 nucleotide sequence: TGTGCCAGCAGCTTAGGGCTAGCTGGAAGGCAGTTCTTC.

In this sample, this clone turned up once. This chain connects TRBV6-2 or TRBV6-3 to TRBJ1-1; 8 bases line up with TRBD1. Germline lookup yields CDR1 MNHEY and CDR2 SVGEGT. Trimming removed 5 bases from V and 5 bases from J; junction bases left unmatched: 16. The CDR3 contains 17 residues. In DNA, the CDR3 is TGTGCCAGCAGTAGACCGGGACAGGCATACGGGGGGACTGAAGCTTTCTTT. It specifies CASSRPGQAYGGTEAFF.

This clone occurred once. The chain has TRBV18 and TRBJ2-7; 11 bases match TRBD1. The V and J ends lost 4 bases and 6 bases, in that order; junction bases with no gene match: 8. Per germline, CDR1 KGHSH and CDR2 LQKENI. This CDR3 is 15 amino acids long. For the CDR3, the DNA is TGTGCCAGCTCACTATCCCCCGGGACAGGGGGCGAGCAGTACTTC. The encoded protein is CASSLSPGTGGEQYF.

The chain employs TRBV19 and TRBJ1-5; D may be TRBD1 (6 bases). Germline loops: CDR1 LNHDA, CDR2 SQIVND (reference sequence). With 7 bases removed from V and 8 bases from J, the gap between germline ends came to 18 bases. This CDR3 has 14 residues. CDR3 coding DNA: TGTGCCAGTATTTTTAGGGGGAGCTCGGAGCCCCAGCATTTT. It yields the protein CASIFRGSSEPQHF.

This sequence joins TRBV18 and TRBJ2-2; 9 bases align to TRBD1. CDR3 length equals 17 residues. Germline values: CDR1 KGHSH, CDR2 LQKENI. The V segment lost 5 bases and the J segment 4 bases; nucleotides outside the gene matches: 11. The CDR3 protein is CASSSRQQGAGTGELFF. CDR3 coding DNA: TGTGCCAGCTCAAGTAGGCAACAGGGGGCCGGCACCGGGGAGCTGTTTTTT.

This clone showed up just once. This sequence joins TRBV12-3 or TRBV12-4 and TRBJ1-2; maybe TRBD1 (6 bases). Trimming took off 6 bases at V and 7 bases at J, with 12 bases between the two ends. The CDR3 has 12 amino acids. For the CDR3, the DNA is TGTGCCAGCAGCCAAGGACAGTTTGGCTACACCTTC. Residues: CASSQGQFGYTF.